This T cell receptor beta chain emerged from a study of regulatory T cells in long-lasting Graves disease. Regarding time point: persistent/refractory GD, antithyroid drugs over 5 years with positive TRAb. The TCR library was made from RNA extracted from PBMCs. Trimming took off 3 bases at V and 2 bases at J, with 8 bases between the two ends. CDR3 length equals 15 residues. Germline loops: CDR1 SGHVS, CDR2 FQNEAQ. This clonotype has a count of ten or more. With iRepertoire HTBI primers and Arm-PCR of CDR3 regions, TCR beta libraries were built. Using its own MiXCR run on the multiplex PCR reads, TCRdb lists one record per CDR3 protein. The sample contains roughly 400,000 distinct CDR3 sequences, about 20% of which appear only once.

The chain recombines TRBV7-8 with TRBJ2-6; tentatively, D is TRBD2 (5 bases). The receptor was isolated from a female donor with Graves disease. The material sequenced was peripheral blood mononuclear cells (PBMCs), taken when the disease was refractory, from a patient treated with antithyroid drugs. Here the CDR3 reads CASSFEGAGANVLTF. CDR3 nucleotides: TGTGCCAGCAGCTTTGAGGGAGCTGGGGCCAACGTCCTGACTTTC.